A single sample gave rise to the 3 T cell receptor beta chains below, sequenced in a study of blood T cells in healthy people across ages (dated by TCRdb to 2013 to 2016). The method behind the library was 5' RACE. Instrument used: Illumina HiSeq 2500. A second PCR of about 7 to 12 cycles was run with a J-beta primer mix and a sample-barcoded 5' primer. The public sequencing data were trimmed at Q25 with fastp and processed into clonotypes with MiXCR by TCRdb, which kept only in-frame beta chains. Each CDR3 protein appears once, grouped with its most common genes and DNA. The sample data list some 1.4 million distinct CDR3 sequences, and around 39% of these were observed just once. The ten top clones hold roughly 7.9% of the sample. The sequenced material came from blood. The receptors here all came from a woman between 18 and 29 years old in good health.

This CDR3 reads CASSLNVGANSDEQYF. The DNA for the CDR3 is TGTGCCAGCAGCCTCAATGTGGGGGCGAATTCAGACGAGCAGTACTTC. The gene calls are TRBV11-2 and TRBJ2-7; D is perhaps TRBD1 (6 bases). Germline assignment: CDR1 SGHAT and CDR2 FQNNGV. Trimming shortened V by 5 bases and J by 5 bases, and 22 bases separated the two germline ends. This CDR3 spans 16 amino acids.

This clonotype was recorded once. V usage is TRBV21-1 and J usage is TRBJ2-3; the D segment call TRBD1 is taken from the table without a DNA check. TRBV21-1 is shown as a pseudogene. The CDR3 totals 15 residues. The CDR3 here is CASSKGGRVTDTQYF. The CDR3 nucleotides read TGTGCCAGCAGCAAAGGGGGCAGGGTTACTGATACGCAGTATTTT.

The rearrangement joins TRBV10-3 to TRBJ2-1; the match to TRBD2 covers 8 bases. The DNA end lines up better with TRBJ2-7; the J call may be wrong. This CDR3 contains 15 residues. CDR1 ENHRY and CDR2 SYGVKD come from the germline V gene. In DNA, the CDR3 is TGTGCCATCAGTGAGTTGGTAGCGGGAAGTAATGAGCAGTACTTC. This gives the protein CAISELVAGSNEQYF.